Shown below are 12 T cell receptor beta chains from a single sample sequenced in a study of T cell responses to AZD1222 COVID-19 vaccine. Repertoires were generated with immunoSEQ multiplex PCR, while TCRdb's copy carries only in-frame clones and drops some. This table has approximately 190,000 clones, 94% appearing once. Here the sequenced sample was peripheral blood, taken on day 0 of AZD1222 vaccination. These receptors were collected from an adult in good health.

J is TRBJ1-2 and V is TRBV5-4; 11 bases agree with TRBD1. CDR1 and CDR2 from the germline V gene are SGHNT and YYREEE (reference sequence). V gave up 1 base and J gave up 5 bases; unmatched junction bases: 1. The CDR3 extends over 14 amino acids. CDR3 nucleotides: TGTGCCAGCAGCTTGAGGGACAGGGGGTATGGCTACACCTTC. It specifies CASSLRDRGYGYTF.

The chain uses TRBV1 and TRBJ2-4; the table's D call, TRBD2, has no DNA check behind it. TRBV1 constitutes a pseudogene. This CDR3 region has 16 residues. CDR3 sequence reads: CTSNPTPGLAGGLENF. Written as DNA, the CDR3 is TGCACCAGCAATCCGACACCGGGACTAGCGGGAGGGTTGGAGAACTTC.

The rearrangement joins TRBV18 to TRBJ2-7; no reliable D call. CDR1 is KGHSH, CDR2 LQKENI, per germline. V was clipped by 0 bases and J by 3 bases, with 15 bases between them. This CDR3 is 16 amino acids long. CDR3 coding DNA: TGTGCCAGCTCACCACCCTCCTTAGGGTCACTCTACGAGCAGTACTTC. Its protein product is CASSPPSLGSLYEQYF.

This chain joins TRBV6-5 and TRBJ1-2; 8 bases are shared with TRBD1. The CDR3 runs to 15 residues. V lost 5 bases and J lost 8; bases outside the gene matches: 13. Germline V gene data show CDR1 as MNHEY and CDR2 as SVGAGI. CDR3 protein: CASSPATGGGGGYTF. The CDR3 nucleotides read TGTGCCAGCAGTCCGGCCACAGGGGGAGGGGGCGGCTACACCTTC.

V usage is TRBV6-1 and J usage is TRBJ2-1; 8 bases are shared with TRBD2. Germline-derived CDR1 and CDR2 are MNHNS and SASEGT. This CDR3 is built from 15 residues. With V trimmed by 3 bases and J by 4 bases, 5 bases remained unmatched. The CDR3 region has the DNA TGTGCCAGCAGTGACCCGGGACTAGGGTACAATGAGCAGTTCTTC. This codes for CASSDPGLGYNEQFF.

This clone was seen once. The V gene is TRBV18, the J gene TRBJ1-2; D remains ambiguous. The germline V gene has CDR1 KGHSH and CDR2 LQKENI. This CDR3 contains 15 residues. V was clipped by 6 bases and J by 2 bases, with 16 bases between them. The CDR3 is CASSPRLEGNYGYTF. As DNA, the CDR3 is TGTGCCAGCTCCCCCCGGTTAGAGGGCAACTATGGCTACACCTTC.

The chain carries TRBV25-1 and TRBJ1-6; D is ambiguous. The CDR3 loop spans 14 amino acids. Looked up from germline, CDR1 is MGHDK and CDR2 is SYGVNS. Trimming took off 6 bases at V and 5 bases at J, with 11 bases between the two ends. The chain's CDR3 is CASRVARDNSPLHF. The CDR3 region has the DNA TGTGCCAGCAGGGTGGCTAGGGATAATTCACCCCTCCACTTT.

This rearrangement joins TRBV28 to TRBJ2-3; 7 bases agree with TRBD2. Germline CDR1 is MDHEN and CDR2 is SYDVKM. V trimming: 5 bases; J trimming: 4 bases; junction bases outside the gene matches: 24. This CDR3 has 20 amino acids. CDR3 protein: CASSTLTSSRGIRGADTQYF. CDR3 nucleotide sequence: TGTGCCAGCAGTACCCTGACTAGCTCGAGAGGGATCCGAGGGGCAGATACGCAGTATTTT. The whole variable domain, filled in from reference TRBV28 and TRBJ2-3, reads DVKVTQSSRYLVKRTGEKVFLECVQDMDHENMFWYRQDPGLGLRLIYFSYDVKMKEKGDIPEGYSVSREKKERFSLILESASTNQTSMYLCASSTLTSSRGIRGADTQYFGPGTRLTVL.

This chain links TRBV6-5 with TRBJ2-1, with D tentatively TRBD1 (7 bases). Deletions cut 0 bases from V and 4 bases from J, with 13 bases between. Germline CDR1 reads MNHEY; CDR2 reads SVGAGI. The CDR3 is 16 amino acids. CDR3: CASSYSRGAKYNEQFF. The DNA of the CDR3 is TGTGCCAGCAGTTACTCCAGGGGGGCGAAATACAATGAGCAGTTCTTC.

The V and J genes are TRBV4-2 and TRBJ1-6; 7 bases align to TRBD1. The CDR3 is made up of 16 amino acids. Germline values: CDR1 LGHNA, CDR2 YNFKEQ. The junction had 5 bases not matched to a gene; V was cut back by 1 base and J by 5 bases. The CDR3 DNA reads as TGTGCCAGCAGCCAAGGAGGAGGGGGCAATAATTCACCCCTCCACTTT. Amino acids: CASSQGGGGNNSPLHF.

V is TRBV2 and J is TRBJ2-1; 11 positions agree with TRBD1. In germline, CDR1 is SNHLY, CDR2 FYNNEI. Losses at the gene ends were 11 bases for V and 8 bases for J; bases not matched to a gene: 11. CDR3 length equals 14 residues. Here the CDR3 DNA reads TGTGCCTCCAGGAAGGACAGGGGGCGGGATGAGCAGTTCTTC. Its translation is CASRKDRGRDEQFF.

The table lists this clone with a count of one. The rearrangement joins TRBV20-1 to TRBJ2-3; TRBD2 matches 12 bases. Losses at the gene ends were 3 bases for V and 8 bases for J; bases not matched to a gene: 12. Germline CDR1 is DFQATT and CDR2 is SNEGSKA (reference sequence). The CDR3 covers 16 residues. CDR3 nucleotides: TGCAGTGCTAGTCCCTCCCTAGCGGGAGGGCCAGGTACGCAGTATTTT. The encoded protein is CSASPSLAGGPGTQYF.